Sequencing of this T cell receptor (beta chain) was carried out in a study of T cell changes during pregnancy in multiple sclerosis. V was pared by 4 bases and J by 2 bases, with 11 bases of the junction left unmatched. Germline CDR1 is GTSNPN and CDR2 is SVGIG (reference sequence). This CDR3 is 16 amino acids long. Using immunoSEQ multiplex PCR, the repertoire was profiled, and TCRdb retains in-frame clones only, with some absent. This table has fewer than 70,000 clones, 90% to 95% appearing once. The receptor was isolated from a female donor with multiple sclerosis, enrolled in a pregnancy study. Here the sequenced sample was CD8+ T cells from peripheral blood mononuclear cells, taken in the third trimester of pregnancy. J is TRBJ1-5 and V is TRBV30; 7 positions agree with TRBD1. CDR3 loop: CAWTHTGVAGNQPQHF. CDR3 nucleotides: TGTGCCTGGACCCACACAGGGGTTGCTGGCAATCAGCCCCAGCATTTT.